This T cell receptor (beta chain) was sequenced for a study of cytomegalovirus exposure and HLA in healthy donors (dated by TCRdb to 2016 to 2017). Study-level background: According to an earlier analysis of 587 of the donors, roughly 180 million T cells yielded 120 million or so unique TCR beta sequences and less than 300 Gb of sequence data. Roughly 320 gigabases of sequencing data and approximately 92 million unique TCR sequences made up an early release that covered 640 HLA-typed donors. Of the 300 to 450 genotyped donors, approximately 82% fell in the genetic ancestry cluster associated with self-reported Caucasian donors. The study was designed to test whether signatures of past pathogen exposure could be identified by cataloging public T cell receptors. The T cell repertoires of some 700 subjects were profiled by immunosequencing and related to cytomegalovirus serostatus. Besides the first cohort of around 700 subjects, a separate validation cohort made up of over 95 different subjects was used. To predict cytomegalovirus infection status, the study brought together high-throughput TCR immunosequencing, statistical association of individual TCRs with disease status, and machine learning. A later analysis re-examined previously published TCR beta repertoires from just over 650 donors and added high-resolution HLA genotyping to investigate patterns of TCR occurrence. Rather than using new phenotypic data, the later analysis identified candidate immune exposures from TCR beta sequences and from how often those sequences occurred across donors. An earlier analysis of 500 to 650 of the donors applied high-throughput TCR beta sequencing to assess whether each TCR beta V gene segment acted as functional or pseudogenic. Donor age, sex, ethnicity and CMV serostatus were compiled together with the repertoire data. A later genetic analysis used genome-wide SNP genotypes for 398 of the 666 donors, treating that subset as a discovery cohort. Every discovery cohort repertoire had been produced on one sequencing platform. HLA typing included class I and class II loci at four-digit resolution. The number of typed donors differed by locus: roughly 629-640 for A, B, C, DRB1 and DQB1; approximately 520 for DQA1; 600 to 610 for DPA1; and about 470 for DPB1. A handful of DR-DQ haplotypes were handled as single units for association and clustering because linkage in the cohort was strong. Among 398 genotyped donors of the cohort, an average of around 240,000 unique TCR beta nucleotide sequences were sequenced per donor, around 20% of them non-productive. Paper-wide results and their limitations: Immune exposure information for the cohort was limited to CMV serostatus. A further reported finding was that TCR beta sequences accurately predicted the HLA-A and HLA-B alleles for most subjects in the first cohort. A later genetic analysis reported fewer N-insertions in productive TCRs among donors in an Asian-associated ancestry cluster than the roughly 690-donor mean. A cluster of highly shared sequence variants was judged likely to be a technical artifact of the sequencing pipeline. Across donors, most TCR sequences were observed very rarely, whereas some public TCRs were present in many individuals. Some IMGT-functional V segments, including TRBV6-2 and TRBV6-3, could not be distinguished by the 87-base-pair reads and were therefore excluded. Broadly in line with IMGT annotations, most TCR beta V segments showed up in productive rearrangements about 90% or about 30% of the time in an earlier analysis of under 700 of the donors. The authors suggested that the approach could potentially be generalized to other disease states and immunological phenotypes. Sequencing depth was assumed to be roughly uniform across donors in the presence/absence analyses, though that assumption may not hold. HLA typing was unavailable for some donors at each locus, so association tests used only the typed subset. A later analysis found that HLA-associated TCR beta chains were more clonally expanded and had lower generation probabilities than equally common non-associated chains. The earlier analysis of approximately 590 of the donors excluded about 16 rarely observed V segments, including chromosome 9 orphons, because counts were too low. A later analysis found that most CMV-associated TCR beta chains appeared HLA-restricted, with HLA associations seemingly driven largely by CMV exposure. The cohort was sequenced for TCR beta chains only, and without alpha or paired-chain data the features that could be detected were limited. Linkage disequilibrium might explain the correlated functional status among segregating V segments, but an unknown experimental factor could not be excluded. In the study, approximately 160 TCR beta chains were listed as associated with cytomegalovirus. When HLA alleles, especially DR and DQ, strongly co-occurred, TCR associations were difficult to assign to individual alleles. In vitro tests confirmed that three of the cytomegalovirus-associated TCR beta chains recognize cytomegalovirus antigens. In both the original and validation cohorts, the classifier was reported to diagnose cytomegalovirus status with high specificity and sensitivity. In a later analysis, TCR association rates were found to vary across HLA loci, with the most associated TCRs seen for DRB1 alleles and the fewest for HLA-C alleles. Specific HLA alleles were associated with about 17,000 TCR beta sequences at a false discovery rate of 0.05 in a later analysis. V-gene and J-gene trimming of TCR beta chains was associated with a missense DCLRE1C variant in a later genetic analysis, and the association was replicated in an independent cohort. According to a later analysis, parvovirus B19, influenza, CMV and Epstein-Barr virus appeared linked to several top co-occurrence clusters.

The cohort consisted of more than 650 healthy bone marrow donors. Cohort members were all nominally healthy when sampled, although unrecorded immune exposures were likely present. The donor was CMV seronegative and belonged to the group of around 350 seronegative cohort members. A peripheral blood sample was provided by each donor, and peripheral blood mononuclear cells were used for TCR beta sequencing. The Qiagen DNeasy Blood Extraction Kit was used to extract genomic DNA from the blood cell samples. Per the germline V gene (reference sequence), MNHEY is the CDR1 and SMNVEV is the CDR2. From its cysteine to its phenylalanine, the CDR3 spans 17 amino acids. Just the 51-base CDR3 DNA is kept, in frame starting at base 1. Trimming takes 2 bases off V and 0 bases off J; junction bases not matched to a gene: 5. This clone was seen a single time. What this receptor recognizes is not known. Base-call qualities are not available, and no considerably larger clone is one nucleotide away.

The method behind the library was the immunoSEQ multiplex PCR assay. A mixture of 60 forward primers for TCR Vbeta segments and 13 reverse primers for TCR Jbeta segments was used in the multiplex PCR. The CDR3 region of rearranged TCR beta genes was amplified from genomic DNA by a multiplex PCR assay. The amplified TCR beta libraries were sequenced on the Illumina HiSeq System as 87-base-pair reads. From the authors' description of their analysis: Across the 670 or so repertoires, a later analysis counted roughly 84 million unique TCR beta chains, roughly 11 million of which were shared by at least two donors. To remove PCR and sequencing errors, raw reads were error-corrected and collapsed into unique sequences using a nearest-neighbor algorithm that merged closely related sequences. V, D and J gene segments were assigned by aligning CDR3 sequences to IMGT reference sequences. For a sequence to be retained, at least a six-nucleotide match to both a V gene segment and a J gene segment was required. Rearrangements were classified as productive when the CDR3 lacked stop codons and remained in frame with V and J, and all other rearrangements were classified as non-productive. Following IMGT convention, CDR3 was defined as the stretch from the second conserved V-encoded cysteine up to the conserved J-encoded phenylalanine. In an earlier analysis of roughly 580 of the donors, sequences lacking an unambiguous match to a single V gene segment were excluded. An earlier analysis of about 590 of the donors classified V segments as functional when productive rearrangements were above 56.7% and as segregating when the standard deviation between donors was above 5%. To diagnose cytomegalovirus status from the catalog of TCR beta chain sequences, a statistical classification framework was built. A later analysis assigned V and J genes by comparing TCR nucleotide sequences with IMGT/GENE-DB human TR gene sequences. Using the TCRdist pipeline, a later analysis assigned CDR3 sequences along with most-parsimonious VDJ recombination scenarios. A later analysis defined each TCR beta chain by its CDR3 amino acid sequence plus V-gene family, and excluded reads lacking a unique V-gene family. A later analysis removed several hundred highly shared, low-generation-probability nucleotide sequences to deal with suspected cross-contamination and a sequencing artifact. For each public chain, a later analysis derived a clonal expansion index from normalized ranks of inferred template counts within each repertoire. A later analysis computed generation probabilities with a VDJ recombination model fitted to out-of-frame rearrangements, and checked the results against IGoR. In a later analysis, hypergeometric tests were used to score TCR-TCR, TCR-HLA and TCR-CMV co-occurrence, with a repertoire-size bias correction applied to TCR pairs. To estimate false discovery rates, a later analysis permuted the HLA or CMV assignments 20 times. In a later analysis, co-occurring TCRs were grouped with DBSCAN, and TCRdist sequence similarity was added when clustering was performed within HLA-allele-positive subsets. Repertoires with fewer than 30,000 or more than 120,000 public chains were left out of co-occurrence clustering, as were five repertoires with anomalous nucleotide sharing. Here the immuneACCESS table is served through TCRdb, limited to in-frame sequences with V and J called. Missing clones are a known gap in these copies; in checked studies unresolved V genes cover under half, and the rest lacks a known reason. Clonal size and the V and J genes are those of that table, whereas D and trimming came from the DNA. The sample table shows under 150,000 clones, and 77% are seen once. The top ten clonotypes cover around 1.3% of the sample.

The sequence came from a middle-aged woman in good health and CMV-seronegative. This chain is built from TRBV27 and TRBJ1-3; 9 middle bases align to TRBD1. The sample taken for sequencing was PBMCs. The nucleotide sequence is TGTGCCAGCAGTTTAAGGGGACAGGGCAGCTCTGGAAACACCATATATTTT. It encodes CASSLRGQGSSGNTIYF.